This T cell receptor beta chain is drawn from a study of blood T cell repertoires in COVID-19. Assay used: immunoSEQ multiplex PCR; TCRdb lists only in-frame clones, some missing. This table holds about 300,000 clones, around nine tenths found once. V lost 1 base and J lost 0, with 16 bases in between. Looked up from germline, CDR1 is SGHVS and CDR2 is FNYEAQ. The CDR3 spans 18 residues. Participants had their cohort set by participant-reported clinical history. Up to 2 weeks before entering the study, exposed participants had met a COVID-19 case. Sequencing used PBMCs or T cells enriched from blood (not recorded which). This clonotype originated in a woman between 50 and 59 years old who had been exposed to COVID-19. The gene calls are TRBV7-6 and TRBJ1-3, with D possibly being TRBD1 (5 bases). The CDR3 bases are TGTGCCAGCAGCTTAGGCAAAGGACAACAGGTCTCTGGAAACACCATATATTTT. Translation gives CASSLGKGQQVSGNTIYF.